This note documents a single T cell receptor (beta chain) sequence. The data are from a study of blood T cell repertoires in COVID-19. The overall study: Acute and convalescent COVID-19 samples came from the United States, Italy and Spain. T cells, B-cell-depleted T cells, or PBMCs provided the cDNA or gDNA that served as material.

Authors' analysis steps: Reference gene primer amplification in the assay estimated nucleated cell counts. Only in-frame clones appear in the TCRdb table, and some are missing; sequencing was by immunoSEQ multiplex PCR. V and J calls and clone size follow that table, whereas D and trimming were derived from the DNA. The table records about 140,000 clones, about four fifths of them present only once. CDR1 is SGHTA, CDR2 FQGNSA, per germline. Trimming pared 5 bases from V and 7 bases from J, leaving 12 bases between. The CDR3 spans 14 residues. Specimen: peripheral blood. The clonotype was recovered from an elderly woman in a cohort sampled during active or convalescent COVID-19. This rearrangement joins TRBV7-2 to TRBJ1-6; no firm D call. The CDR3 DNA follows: TGTGCCAGCAGCAAAATGGCCCTGAATTCACCCCTCCACTTT. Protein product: CASSKMALNSPLHF.